Listed here is a single T cell receptor (beta chain). The record originates from a study of CD8+CD57+ T cells in acquired aplastic anemia. Germline V gives CDR1 LNHNV, CDR2 YYDKDF (reference sequence). This CDR3 has 17 residues. V lost 0 bases to trimming and J lost 6 bases; unmatched junction nucleotides: 6. According to the study, genomic DNA was the template for TCR beta VDJ and CDR3 profiling. One entry per CDR3 protein, called by TCRdb with MiXCR from the reads. Of 50,000 to 65,000 distinct CDR3 sequences in the sample, under 55% are singletons; the top ten hold 2.5%. Sequencing was done on a sample of sorted CD4+, CD8+, or CD8+CD57+ T cells (not recorded which) from PBMCs. This sequence originates from a human donor in good health, serving as a control. The genes are TRBV15 and TRBJ2-5; 14 bases line up with TRBD2. The CDR3 reads CATSREQGTSGSKTQYF. The CDR3 DNA sequence: TGTGCCACCAGCAGAGAACAGGGGACTAGCGGGAGTAAGACCCAGTACTTC.